These 18 T cell receptor beta chains were sequenced from one sample in a study of blood T cell repertoires in COVID-19. Repertoires were generated with immunoSEQ multiplex PCR, while TCRdb's copy carries only in-frame clones and drops some. The sample includes about 140,000 clones, about nine tenths seen only once; the top ten take 10%. Specimen: peripheral blood. The source is a middle-aged man with active or convalescent COVID-19.

This clone was seen a handful of times. The CDR3: CASSDKGAGGELFF. The CDR3 DNA is TGTGCCAGCAGTGACAAGGGAGCCGGAGGGGAGCTGTTTTTT. The rearrangement joins TRBV6-4 to TRBJ2-2; maybe TRBD2 (5 bases). CDR1 and CDR2 (germline): MRHNA, SNTAGT. V lost 2 bases and J 8 bases, leaving 12 bases between the germline ends. This CDR3 is built from 14 residues.

The chain combines TRBV24-1 with TRBJ2-2; D may be TRBD1 (6 bases). The CDR3 length is 16 residues. V was pared by 2 bases and J by 4 bases, with 13 bases between. Germline V lookup: CDR1 KGHDR, CDR2 SFDVKD. The DNA of the CDR3 is TGTGCCACCAGTGATTCACAGGGAAGGGGCACCGGGGAGCTGTTTTTT. As protein: CATSDSQGRGTGELFF.

The chain carries TRBV7-3 and TRBJ1-2; TRBD1 agrees at 7 bases. Germline V gene data show CDR1 as SGHTA and CDR2 as FQGTGA. V lost 4 bases and J lost 0; bases outside the gene matches: 5. The CDR3 runs to 15 residues. The CDR3 loop is CASSSQGNPNYGYTF. The DNA of the CDR3 is TGTGCCAGCAGCTCACAGGGGAACCCTAACTATGGCTACACCTTC. Full variable domain (remainder filled in from reference TRBV7-3 and TRBJ1-2): GAGVSQTPSNKVTEKGKYVELRCDPISGHTALYWYRQSLGQGPEFLIYFQGTGAADDSGLPNDRFFAVRPEGSVSTLKIQRTERGDSAVYLCASSSQGNPNYGYTFGSGTRLTVV.

This rearrangement joins TRBV4-3 to TRBJ2-3, with D tentatively TRBD2 (7 bases). The CDR3 covers 16 residues. Between the trimmed V and J ends, which lost 1 base and 2 bases, there was a span of 13 bases. The V gene's germline CDR1 is LGHNA and CDR2 YSLEER. CDR3 residues: CASSQVGGRNTDTQYF. The CDR3 coding sequence is TGCGCCAGCAGCCAAGTGGGGGGGCGGAACACAGATACGCAGTATTTT.

The V and J genes are TRBV27 and TRBJ1-4, with D maybe TRBD1 (6 bases). In germline, CDR1 is MNHEY, CDR2 SMNVEV (reference sequence). The CDR3 is made up of 12 amino acids. Trimming cost V 8 bases and J 5 bases, with 9 bases left between them. The CDR3 DNA sequence: TGTGCCAGCCAGGGGCCGAATGAAAAACTGTTTTTT. It specifies CASQGPNEKLFF.

The CDR3 nucleotides are TGTGCCAGCAGCCAAACTCGCAATTCACCCCTCCACTTT. Translated: CASSQTRNSPLHF. The J gene is TRBJ1-6, the V gene TRBV3-1 (or the pseudogene TRBV3-2); D uncertain. The CDR3 runs 13 residues. V lost 2 bases, J lost 7 bases, and 6 bases lay in between. Germline loops: CDR1 LGHDT, CDR2 YNNKEL (reference sequence).

The rearrangement uses TRBV6-2 or TRBV6-3 and TRBJ2-2; tentative D call: TRBD2 (6 bases). The CDR3 length is 17 residues. The V end lost 4 bases, the J end lost 5 bases, and 20 bases lay between the germline ends. Germline V gives CDR1 MNHEY, CDR2 SVGEGT. The CDR3 DNA sequence: TGTGCCAGCAGTTCTCGAGCTCAGGGAGGACGAACCGGGGAGCTGTTTTTT. This gives the protein CASSSRAQGGRTGELFF.

V is TRBV11-2 and J is TRBJ2-2; D gene ambiguous. This CDR3 contains 16 residues. Looked up from germline, CDR1 is SGHAT and CDR2 is FQNNGV. V lost 2 bases, J lost 4 bases, and 14 bases lay in between. The CDR3 DNA sequence: TGTGCCAGCAGCTTACCCCGCGGCGGCCCCACCGGGGAGCTGTTTTTT. Its translation is CASSLPRGGPTGELFF.

This sequence joins TRBV19 and TRBJ1-2; D is ambiguous. CDR1 and CDR2 from the germline V gene are LNHDA and SQIVND (reference sequence). This CDR3 is built from 14 residues. Trimming cost V 6 bases and J 4 bases, with 15 bases left between them. The CDR3 nucleotides are TGTGCCAGTAGCCGCCTACGGGAATCCTATGGCTACACCTTC. Protein sequence: CASSRLRESYGYTF.

This chain uses TRBV7-2 with TRBJ2-5; unclear D gene. CDR3 length: 12 residues. The V and J ends lost 1 base and 4 bases respectively, with 4 bases between them. Germline V lookup: CDR1 SGHTA, CDR2 FQGNSA. DNA for the CDR3: TGTGCCAGCAGCTTAGTGCGAGAGACCCAGTACTTC. Encoded protein: CASSLVRETQYF.

The chain links TRBV4-1 to TRBJ2-3; maybe TRBD2 (6 bases). Trimming stripped 4 bases from V and 3 bases from J, with 14 bases between. The germline V gene encodes CDR1 MGHRA and CDR2 YSYEKL. There are 15 residues in the CDR3. The CDR3 loop is CASSPPGLTTDTQYF. The DNA of the CDR3 is TGCGCCAGCAGCCCACCAGGACTAACGACAGATACGCAGTATTTT.

The rearrangement links TRBV5-6 to TRBJ1-1; D not certain. This CDR3 spans 11 amino acids. The V end was cut by 3 bases, the J end by 8 bases, with 8 bases between. The germline V gene has CDR1 SGHDT and CDR2 YYEEEE. In nucleotides, the CDR3 is TGTGCCAGCAGCTCGTTGGGCGAAGCTTTCTTT. Residues: CASSSLGEAFF.

This chain uses TRBV9 with TRBJ2-1; 7 nucleotides match TRBD1. The V and J ends lost 3 bases and 9 bases, in that order; junction bases with no gene match: 9. The CDR3 length is 14 residues. Per the germline V gene, CDR1 is SGDLS and CDR2 is YYNGEE. The CDR3 loop is CASSASGGLGEQFF. The DNA of the CDR3 is TGTGCCAGCAGCGCATCAGGGGGATTGGGTGAGCAGTTCTTC.

The chain recombines TRBV19 with TRBJ2-7, with 7 bases lining up with TRBD1. Germline lookup yields CDR1 LNHDA and CDR2 SQIVND (reference sequence). The V segment lost 7 bases and the J segment 4 bases; nucleotides outside the gene matches: 4. CDR3 length equals 12 residues. CDR3 in amino acids: CASNEQGYEQYF. DNA of the CDR3: TGTGCCAGTAACGAACAGGGGTACGAGCAGTACTTC.

The V call is TRBV6-1, the J call TRBJ1-5; possibly TRBD1 for D (5 bases). Germline V gene lookup returns CDR1 MNHNS and CDR2 SASEGT. Trimming took off 4 bases at V and 4 bases at J, with 17 bases between the two ends. The CDR3 has 16 residues. The CDR3 nucleotides are TGTGCCAGCAGTGCAGCTTGGAGGGGAGGGAATCAGCCCCAGCATTTT. Its protein is CASSAAWRGGNQPQHF.

This sequence joins TRBV25-1 and TRBJ2-1; D may be TRBD2 (6 bases). This CDR3 is 15 amino acids long. With 8 bases removed from V and 0 bases from J, the gap between germline ends came to 14 bases. Germline V gives CDR1 MGHDK, CDR2 SYGVNS. The CDR3 sequence is CASSERASSYNEQFF. The CDR3 nucleotides are TGTGCCAGCTCGGAGCGGGCTAGCTCCTACAATGAGCAGTTCTTC.

CDR3 loop: CASSEARSATSKNIQYF. The CDR3 DNA follows: TGTGCCAGCAGTGAAGCGCGTTCAGCGACCTCCAAAAACATTCAGTACTTC. The gene calls are TRBV6-1 and TRBJ2-4; D not certain. Deletions cut 0 bases from V and 2 bases from J, with 14 bases between. Germline values: CDR1 MNHNS, CDR2 SASEGT. This CDR3 region has 17 residues.

The rearrangement links TRBV30 to TRBJ1-2, with 8 bases that match TRBD1. Germline V gives CDR1 GTSNPN, CDR2 SVGIG (reference sequence). V lost 0 bases, J lost 4 bases, and 10 bases stayed unmatched. This CDR3 spans 16 amino acids. The CDR3 spells CAWSVLGQALTYGYTF. In nucleotides, the CDR3 is TGTGCCTGGAGTGTATTGGGACAGGCATTGACCTATGGCTACACCTTC.